This T cell receptor (beta chain) came from a study of blood T cell repertoires in COVID-19. Study background: Sites across the United States, Italy and Spain contributed samples from acute and convalescent COVID-19.

The CDR3 totals 16 residues. Some clones are missing from TCRdb's copy, which holds only in-frame ones; the method was immunoSEQ multiplex PCR. The sample records some 220,000 clones, 75% to 85% being singletons. The material sequenced was peripheral blood. The chain joins TRBV7-5 to TRBJ2-3; the listed D gene, TRBD1, was not tested against the DNA. TRBV7-5 is listed as a pseudogene. The TCR was taken from a man aged 45-65 years with active or convalescent COVID-19. CDR3 sequence: CVRSQTLTALKDTQYF. DNA for the CDR3: TGTGTCAGAAGCCAAACGTTGACAGCCTTGAAAGATACGCAGTATTTT.